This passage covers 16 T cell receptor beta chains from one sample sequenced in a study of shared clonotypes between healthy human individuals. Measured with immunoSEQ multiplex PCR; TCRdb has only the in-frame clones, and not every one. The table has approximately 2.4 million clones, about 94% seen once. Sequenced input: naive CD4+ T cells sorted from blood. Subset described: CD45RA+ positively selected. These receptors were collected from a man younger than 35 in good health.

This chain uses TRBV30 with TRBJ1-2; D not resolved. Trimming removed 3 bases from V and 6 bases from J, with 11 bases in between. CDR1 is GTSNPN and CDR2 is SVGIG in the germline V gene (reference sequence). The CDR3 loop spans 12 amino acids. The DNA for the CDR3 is TGTGCCTGGAGCCCCGGGCCCCATGGCTACACCTTC. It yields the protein CAWSPGPHGYTF.

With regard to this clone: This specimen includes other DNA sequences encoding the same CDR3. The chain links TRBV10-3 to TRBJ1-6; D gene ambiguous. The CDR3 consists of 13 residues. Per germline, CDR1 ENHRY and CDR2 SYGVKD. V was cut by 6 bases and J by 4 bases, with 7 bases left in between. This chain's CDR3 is CAIRDGYNSPLHF. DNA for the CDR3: TGTGCCATCAGAGACGGATATAATTCACCCCTCCACTTT.

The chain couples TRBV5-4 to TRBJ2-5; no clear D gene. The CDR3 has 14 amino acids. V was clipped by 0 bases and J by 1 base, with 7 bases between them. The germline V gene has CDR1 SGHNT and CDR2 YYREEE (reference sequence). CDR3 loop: CASSLVSVQETQYF. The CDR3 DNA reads TGTGCCAGCAGCTTGGTCTCTGTCCAAGAGACCCAGTACTTC.

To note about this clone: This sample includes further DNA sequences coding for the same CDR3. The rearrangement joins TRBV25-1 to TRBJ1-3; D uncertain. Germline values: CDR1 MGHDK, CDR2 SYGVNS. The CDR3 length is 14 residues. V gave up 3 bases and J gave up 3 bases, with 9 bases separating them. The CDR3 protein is CASSERRVGNTIYF. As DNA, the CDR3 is TGTGCCAGCAGTGAGAGGAGGGTTGGAAACACCATATATTTT.

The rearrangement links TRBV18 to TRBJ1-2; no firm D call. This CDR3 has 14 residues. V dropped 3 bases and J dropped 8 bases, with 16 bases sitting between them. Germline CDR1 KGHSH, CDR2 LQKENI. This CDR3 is CASSPPSQGRGYTF. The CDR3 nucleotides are TGTGCCAGCTCACCCCCTAGTCAAGGTCGGGGCTACACCTTC.

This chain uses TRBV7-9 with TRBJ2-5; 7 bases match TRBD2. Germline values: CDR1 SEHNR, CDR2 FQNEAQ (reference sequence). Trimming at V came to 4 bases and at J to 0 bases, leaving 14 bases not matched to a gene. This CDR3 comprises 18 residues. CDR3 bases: TGTGCCAGCAGCTCGGGGGAGGTGAGCGGGATGTACCAAGAGACCCAGTACTTC. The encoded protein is CASSSGEVSGMYQETQYF.

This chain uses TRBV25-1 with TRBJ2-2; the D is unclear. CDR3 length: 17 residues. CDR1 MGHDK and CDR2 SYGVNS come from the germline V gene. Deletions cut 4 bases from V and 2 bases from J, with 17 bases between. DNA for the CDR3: TGTGCCAGCAGTGGCCGAGGAGTCCATCTAAACACCGGGGAGCTGTTTTTT. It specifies CASSGRGVHLNTGELFF.

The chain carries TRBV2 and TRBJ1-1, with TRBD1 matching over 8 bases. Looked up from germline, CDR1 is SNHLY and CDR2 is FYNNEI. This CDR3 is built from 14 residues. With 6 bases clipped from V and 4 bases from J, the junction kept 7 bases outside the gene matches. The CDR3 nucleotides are TGTGCCAGCAGCGACGACAGGGGTACCACTGAAGCTTTCTTT. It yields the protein CASSDDRGTTEAFF.

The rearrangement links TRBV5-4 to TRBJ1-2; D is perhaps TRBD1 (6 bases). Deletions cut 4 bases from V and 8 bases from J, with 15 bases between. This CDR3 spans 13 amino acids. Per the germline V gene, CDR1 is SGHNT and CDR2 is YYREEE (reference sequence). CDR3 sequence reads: CASSPWGAIGYTF. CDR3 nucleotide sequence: TGTGCCAGCAGCCCCTGGGGGGCAATAGGCTACACCTTC.

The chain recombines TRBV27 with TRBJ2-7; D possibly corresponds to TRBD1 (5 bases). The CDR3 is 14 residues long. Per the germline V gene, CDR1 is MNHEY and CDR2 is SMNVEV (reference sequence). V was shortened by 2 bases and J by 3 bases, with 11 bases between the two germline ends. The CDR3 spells CASSLGAGHYEQYF. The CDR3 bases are TGTGCCAGCAGTTTAGGCGCAGGGCACTACGAGCAGTACTTC.

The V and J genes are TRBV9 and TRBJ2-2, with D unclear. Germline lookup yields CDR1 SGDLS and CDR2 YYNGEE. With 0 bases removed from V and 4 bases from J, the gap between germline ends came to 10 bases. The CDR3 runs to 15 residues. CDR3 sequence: CASSVVPASTGELFF. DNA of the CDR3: TGTGCCAGCAGCGTAGTCCCCGCTTCCACCGGGGAGCTGTTTTTT.

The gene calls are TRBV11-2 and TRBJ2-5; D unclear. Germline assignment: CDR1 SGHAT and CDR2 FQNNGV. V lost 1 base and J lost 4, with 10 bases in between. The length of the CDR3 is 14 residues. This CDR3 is CASSLARPGETQYF. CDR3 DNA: TGTGCCAGCAGCTTAGCCAGACCCGGAGAGACCCAGTACTTC.

CDR3 sequence reads: CASSTPSVSNTGELFF. The DNA for the CDR3 is TGTGCCAGCAGCACCCCGTCAGTGTCAAACACCGGGGAGCTGTTTTTT. V is TRBV9 and J is TRBJ2-2; the D is unclear. V was pared by 4 bases and J by 2 bases, with 15 bases between. The CDR3 is 16 amino acids. CDR1 and CDR2 (germline): SGDLS, YYNGEE.

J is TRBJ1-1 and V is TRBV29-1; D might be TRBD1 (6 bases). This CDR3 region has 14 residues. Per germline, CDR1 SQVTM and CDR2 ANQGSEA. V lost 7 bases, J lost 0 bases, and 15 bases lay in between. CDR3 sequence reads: CSALRGAMNTEAFF. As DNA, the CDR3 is TGCAGCGCCCTCAGGGGTGCCATGAACACTGAAGCTTTCTTT.

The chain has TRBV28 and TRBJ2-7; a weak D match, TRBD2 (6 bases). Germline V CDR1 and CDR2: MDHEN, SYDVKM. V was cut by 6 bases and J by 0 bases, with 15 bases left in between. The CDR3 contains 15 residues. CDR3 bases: TGTGCCAGCAGCCTCCCGACTAGTTCCTCCTACGAGCAGTACTTC. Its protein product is CASSLPTSSSYEQYF.

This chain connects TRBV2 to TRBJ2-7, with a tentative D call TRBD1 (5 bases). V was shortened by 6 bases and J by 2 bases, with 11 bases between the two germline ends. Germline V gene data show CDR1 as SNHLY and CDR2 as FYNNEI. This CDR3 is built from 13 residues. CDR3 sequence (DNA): TGTGCCAGCAGGACAGTCAAACCCTACGAGCAGTACTTC. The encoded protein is CASRTVKPYEQYF.